One sample yielded the 8 T cell receptor beta chains listed below, sequenced in a study of shared clonotypes between healthy human individuals. Naive-designated CD8 cells lacked CD45RO, were positively enriched for CCR7, and omitted terminally differentiated effector memory CD45RA+ cells. Only in-frame clones appear in the TCRdb table, and some are missing; sequencing was by immunoSEQ multiplex PCR. The sample has about 2 million clones; about 95% are singletons. Sequenced sample: naive CD8+ T cells sorted from blood. These receptor sequences come from a man aged 18 to 35 in good health.

The chain links TRBV2 to TRBJ2-2; D is ambiguous. Germline loops: CDR1 SNHLY, CDR2 FYNNEI. V shed 8 bases and J shed 3 bases, with 7 bases lying between them. The CDR3 totals 12 residues. CDR3 nucleotide sequence: TGTGCCAGCCAGTGGGACACCGGGGAGCTGTTTTTT. Encoded protein: CASQWDTGELFF.

The genes are TRBV19 and TRBJ2-2, with TRBD1 as a possible D gene (5 bases). The CDR3 covers 13 residues. From germline, CDR1 is LNHDA and CDR2 SQIVND (reference sequence). Deletions cut 3 bases from V and 6 bases from J, with 8 bases between. The CDR3 DNA follows: TGTGCCAGTAGTATGTCAGGGCCCGGGGAGCTGTTTTTT. Protein sequence: CASSMSGPGELFF.

This rearrangement joins TRBV30 to TRBJ1-5; D not certain. The CDR3 has 14 residues. In germline, CDR1 is GTSNPN, CDR2 SVGIG (reference sequence). Trimming removed 2 bases from V and 4 bases from J, with 12 bases in between. CDR3 nucleotide sequence: TGTGCCTGGAGTACCCCACTTTCGAATCAGCCCCAGCATTTT. It is translated as CAWSTPLSNQPQHF. The full variable domain, in which reference TRBV30 and TRBJ1-5 provide the parts outside the CDR3, is SQTIHQWPATLVQPVGSPLSLECTVEGTSNPNLYWYRQAAGRGLQLLFYSVGIGQISSEVPQNLSASRPQDRQFILSSKKLLLSDSGFYLCAWSTPLSNQPQHFGDGTRLSIL.

The V and J genes are TRBV19 and TRBJ2-1; D is undetermined. The CDR3 extends over 13 amino acids. CDR1 is LNHDA and CDR2 is SQIVND in the germline V gene (reference sequence). Trimming pared 5 bases from V and 6 bases from J, leaving 11 bases between. This CDR3 is CASSPFKGNEQFF. CDR3 bases: TGTGCCAGTAGTCCCTTCAAGGGCAATGAGCAGTTCTTC.

The chain links TRBV19 to TRBJ1-2; D is ambiguous. The CDR3 has 11 residues. Trimming shortened V by 10 bases and J by 7 bases, and 13 bases separated the two germline ends. The germline V gene encodes CDR1 LNHDA and CDR2 SQIVND (reference sequence). CDR3 coding DNA: TGTGCCACCAACACCGGAGGTGGCTACACCTTC. The encoded protein is CATNTGGGYTF. Looking up the rest from reference TRBV19 and TRBJ1-2 gives the full variable domain: DGGITQSPKYLFRKEGQNVTLSCEQNLNHDAMYWYRQDPGQGLRLIYYSQIVNDFQKGDIAEGYSVSREKKESFPLTVTSAQKNPTAFYLCATNTGGGYTFGSGTRLTVV.

With respect to this clone: Other DNA sequences in this specimen translate into the identical CDR3. The chain joins TRBV4-1 to TRBJ2-7; the D is unclear. There are 12 residues in the CDR3. Germline V gene lookup returns CDR1 MGHRA and CDR2 YSYEKL. The V end lost 1 base, the J end lost 4 bases, and 5 bases lay between the germline ends. Written as DNA, the CDR3 is TGCGCCAGCAGCCAAGGTCCGTACGAGCAGTACTTC. Its protein is CASSQGPYEQYF.

This clone has a handful of counts. The same CDR3 also results from other DNA sequences found in this sample. The chain combines TRBV5-1 with TRBJ1-1, with unresolved D. The CDR3 is 13 amino acids. V lost 0 bases, J lost 1 base, and 4 bases lay in between. Germline lookup yields CDR1 SGHRS and CDR2 YFSETQ. CDR3 coding DNA: TGCGCCAGCAGCTTGGTGCCGAACACTGAAGCTTTCTTT. Protein sequence: CASSLVPNTEAFF.

This chain links TRBV10-3 with TRBJ2-3; 12 bases match TRBD2. The CDR3 has 16 amino acids. The germline V gene encodes CDR1 ENHRY and CDR2 SYGVKD. J lost 2 bases, V lost 2 bases, and 2 bases had no gene match. The CDR3 bases are TGTGCCATCAGTGAGACTAGCGGGGGGACCACAGATACGCAGTATTTT. The encoded protein is CAISETSGGTTDTQYF.